This T cell receptor beta chain came from a study of blood T cells in healthy people across ages. Study conclusions and caveats: Naive CD4+ cells and diversity were both higher in long-lived donors than in aged donors.

A second PCR of 7 to 11 cycles used a sample-barcoded 5' primer and a J-beta primer mix. TCRdb called the 5' RACE reads again in MiXCR, with one record for every CDR3 protein. The profile covers roughly 700,000 distinct CDR3 sequences, with 45% to 50% appearing a single time and about 32% taken by the ten largest. Each of the donors had around 10 milliliters of peripheral blood drawn into EDTA-treated Vacutainer tubes. This clonotype was seen a handful of times. Antigen specificity is unknown. The sample consisted of blood. The TCR was taken from a woman between 55 and 75 years old in good health.

The CDR3 spells CASNLEGFQETQYF. CDR3 coding DNA: TGTGCCAGCAATCTTGAGGGGTTCCAAGAGACCCAGTACTTC. The chain employs TRBV28 and TRBJ2-5; D may correspond to TRBD1 or TRBD2 (5 bases each). Germline CDR1 MDHEN, CDR2 SYDVKM. The ends were cut back, 7 bases at V and 1 base at J, with 13 bases in the middle. CDR3 size: 14 residues.